This TCR beta chain was retrieved from a study of CD4+ T cells in melanoma. Whole-study findings and limits: A reported correlation linked neoantigen-specific CD4+ T cells to CD8+, macrophage and B cell function. Diverse differentiation states were reported for melanoma neoantigen-specific CD4+ T cells.

A note on this clone: No antigen is known for it.

Sequenced by immunoSEQ multiplex PCR; TCRdb stores in-frame clones only, minus some. The sample lists around 50,000 clones, nearly 90% seen once, with over 9.5% in the top ten. The CDR3 consists of 13 residues. V was cut by 1 base and J by 8 bases, with 6 bases left in between. Germline-derived CDR1 and CDR2 are SEHNR and FQNEAQ (reference sequence). The chain combines TRBV7-9 with TRBJ1-6; no reliable D call. Sequencing was carried out using peripheral blood. The clonotype originates from a human donor with melanoma. The CDR3 nucleotides are TGTGCCAGCAGCTTAGACCCCCATTCACCCCTCCACTTT. It codes for CASSLDPHSPLHF. Complete variable domain (other parts from reference TRBV7-9 and TRBJ1-6): DTGVSQNPRHKITKRGQNVTFRCDPISEHNRLYWYRQTLGQGPEFLTYFQNEAQLEKSRLLSDRFSAERPKGSFSTLEIQRTEQGDSAMYLCASSLDPHSPLHFGNGTRLTVT.